These 10 T cell receptor beta chains originate from one sample sequenced in a study of T cell responses to AZD1222 COVID-19 vaccine. Method: immunoSEQ multiplex PCR; TCRdb's copy keeps in-frame clones and lacks some. Of 95,000 to 150,000 clones listed, approximately 91% were seen once; the top ten hold around 2.4%. Sequencing used peripheral blood, obtained on day 0 of AZD1222 vaccination. Receptor source: an adult in good health.

This sequence joins TRBV7-2 and TRBJ2-3; no firm D call. The CDR3 loop spans 14 amino acids. Germline CDR1 SGHTA, CDR2 FQGNSA. Trimming stripped 8 bases from V and 0 bases from J, with 12 bases between. The chain's CDR3 is CASVPRGSTDTQYF. The CDR3 DNA reads as TGTGCCAGCGTCCCCCGCGGAAGCACAGATACGCAGTATTTT.

The rearrangement uses TRBV7-9 and TRBJ1-1; D possibly corresponds to TRBD1 (6 bases). V was clipped by 4 bases and J by 7 bases, with 10 bases between them. The germline gives CDR1 SEHNR, CDR2 FQNEAQ (reference sequence). The CDR3 has 12 residues. CDR3 region: CASSSKGHEAFF. In DNA form, the CDR3 reads TGTGCCAGCAGCTCAAAGGGACATGAAGCTTTCTTT.

CDR3 loop: CAGLQGPGTEAFF. Written as DNA, the CDR3 is TGTGCCGGATTGCAGGGTCCGGGCACTGAAGCTTTCTTT. The V call is TRBV2, the J call TRBJ1-1, with D possibly being TRBD1 (5 bases). Germline V gene data show CDR1 as SNHLY and CDR2 as FYNNEI. Trimming removed 11 bases from V and 4 bases from J, with 17 bases in between. The CDR3 consists of 13 residues. Filled out from reference TRBV2 and TRBJ1-1, the complete variable domain reads EPEVTQTPSHQVTQMGQEVILRCVPISNHLYFYWYRQILGQKVEFLVSFYNNEISEKSEIFDDQFSVERPDGSNFTLKIRSTKLEDSAMYFCAGLQGPGTEAFFGQGTRLTVV.

The CDR3 bases are TGTGCCAGCAGCTTGATGGGGGGGGGCGAGCAGTACTTC. The encoded protein is CASSLMGGGEQYF. The chain couples TRBV5-8 to TRBJ2-7; 7 bases line up with TRBD2. With 1 base clipped from V and 6 bases from J, the junction kept 4 bases outside the gene matches. The CDR3 sequence is 13 residues long. Germline values: CDR1 SGHTS, CDR2 YDEGEE.

V gene TRBV27 combines with J gene TRBJ1-2, with D maybe TRBD1 (5 bases). Trimming shortened V by 4 bases and J by 4 bases, and 10 bases separated the two germline ends. The V gene's germline CDR1 is MNHEY and CDR2 SMNVEV (reference sequence). CDR3 length equals 13 residues. CDR3: CASSSTGGYGYTF. The CDR3 DNA follows: TGTGCCAGCAGTTCCACTGGGGGCTATGGCTACACCTTC.

CDR3 coding DNA: TGTGCCGCCCCCTCCGGGACAGGGGACACCGGGGAGCTGTTTTTT. Translated, it gives CAAPSGTGDTGELFF. V usage is TRBV30 and J usage is TRBJ2-2, with 10 bases fitting TRBD1. The CDR3 extends over 15 amino acids. V trimming: 8 bases; J trimming: 3 bases; junction bases outside the gene matches: 9. Germline CDR1 and CDR2: GTSNPN and SVGIG (reference sequence). The variable domain in full, with the rest retrieved from reference TRBV30 and TRBJ2-2, is SQTIHQWPATLVQPVGSPLSLECTVEGTSNPNLYWYRQAAGRGLQLLFYSVGIGQISSEVPQNLSASRPQDRQFILSSKKLLLSDSGFYLCAAPSGTGDTGELFFGEGSRLTVL.

This chain links TRBV10-3 with TRBJ2-7; TRBD1 agrees at 9 bases. The germline CDR1 and CDR2 sequences are ENHRY and SYGVKD. This CDR3 spans 14 amino acids. Trimming at V came to 8 bases and at J to 0 bases, leaving 5 bases not matched to a gene. CDR3 sequence: CAISPGQGSYEQYF. The CDR3 DNA reads as TGTGCCATCTCACCGGGACAGGGCTCCTACGAGCAGTACTTC.

V gene TRBV7-6 combines with J gene TRBJ1-1, with D hard to call. The CDR3 runs 13 residues. Trimming removed 3 bases at V and 8 bases at J, with 13 bases between. The germline gives CDR1 SGHVS, CDR2 FNYEAQ. The CDR3 loop reads CASSFDGSGEAFF. CDR3 DNA: TGTGCCAGCAGCTTCGACGGGAGCGGGGAAGCTTTCTTT.

This chain uses TRBV5-1 with TRBJ2-7; 10 nucleotides match TRBD1. The germline gives CDR1 SGHRS, CDR2 YFSETQ. The CDR3 has 15 residues. V shed 3 bases, J shed 4 bases, and the junction held 7 bases outside the gene matches. CDR3 DNA: TGCGCCAGCAGCTCGGGGGACAGGGGACTTTACGAGCAGTACTTC. Its translation: CASSSGDRGLYEQYF.

The V gene is TRBV7-9, the J gene TRBJ1-2; TRBD1 matches at 8 bases. J was trimmed by 6 bases and V by 5 bases; bases with no gene match: 17. CDR3 length equals 17 residues. The germline gives CDR1 SEHNR, CDR2 FQNEAQ (reference sequence). The DNA for the CDR3 is TGTGCCAGCAGCCCATCCGATTCCAGACAGGGGAGGCATGGCTACACCTTC. Its protein product is CASSPSDSRQGRHGYTF.